There are many counts of the clone carrying this TCR beta chain. The antigen remains undetermined. Trimming stripped 5 bases from V and 6 bases from J, with 22 bases between. Germline CDR1 and CDR2: SGHAT and FQNNGV. The CDR3 spans 16 residues. The sample is drawn from a study of T cells in Graves' hyperthyroidism and ophthalmopathy. Study-wide results and caveats: Peripheral blood also featured most of the thyroid clonotypes expanded above 0.001.

RNA transcripts gave rise to amplified TCR beta CDR3 regions. The primer set for the first-round RT-PCR of the TCR CDR3 was HTBI. TCRdb itself ran the multiplex PCR reads through MiXCR, one entry per CDR3 protein. Of 300,000 to 450,000 distinct CDR3 sequences listed, around 13% were seen once; the top ten hold 9.5% to 12%. Graves' hyperthyroidism qualified as stable when ophthalmopathy did not progress within 18 months. Hyperthyroidism in the patients, aged 18 to 65, was newly diagnosed and under 2 months in duration. This clonotype originated in a woman aged 60 to 75 with Graves' hyperthyroidism. The rearrangement uses TRBV11-2 and TRBJ2-5; the D is unclear. Sequencing input: blood. This CDR3 reads CASSRGSVGKLQTQYF. The DNA for the CDR3 is TGTGCCAGCAGCCGTGGGTCCGTTGGCAAACTCCAGACCCAGTACTTC.